These T cell receptor beta chains were read from a single sample in a study of blood T cell repertoires in COVID-19. Using immunoSEQ multiplex PCR, the repertoire was profiled, and TCRdb retains in-frame clones only, with some absent. The profile shows about 86,000 clones, around 89% of them singletons. The specimen sequenced was PBMCs or T cells enriched from blood (not recorded which). The receptors shown here come from a woman aged 45-65 years with acute COVID-19. CDR3s include the opening cysteine and the closing phenylalanine or tryptophan. A D gene is named only where the DNA matches it firmly. Not all rows give a size; the values are once, few, many and, for expanded clones, a class.

j_gene: TRBJ2-1; v_gene: TRBV6-5; abundance: .; d_gene: TRBD2; CDR3nt: TGTGCCAGCAGTTACAGGCCGGGACTAGCGTATGAGCAGTTCTTC; CDR3aa: CASSYRPGLAYEQFF
j_gene: TRBJ2-1; v_gene: TRBV28; abundance: .; d_gene: TRBD2; CDR3nt: TGTGCCAGCAGTTTATTCGTAGCGGGCAGCTCCTACAATGAGCAGTTCTTC; CDR3aa: CASSLFVAGSSYNEQFF
j_gene: TRBJ2-4; v_gene: TRBV11-3; abundance: .; d_gene: TRBD1; CDR3nt: TGTGCCAGCAGCCTCACAGGGGGTAAACAAAACATTCAGTACTTC; CDR3aa: CASSLTGGKQNIQYF
j_gene: TRBJ1-2; v_gene: TRBV7-2; abundance: .; d_gene: TRBD1; CDR3nt: TGTGCCAGCAGCCCTGGACAGGGCAACTATGGCTACACCTTC; CDR3aa: CASSPGQGNYGYTF
j_gene: TRBJ2-7; v_gene: TRBV6-5; abundance: .; d_gene: TRBD1; CDR3nt: TGTGCCAGCAGCGTGACAGGGTTGGGCGAGCAGTACTTC; CDR3aa: CASSVTGLGEQYF
j_gene: TRBJ2-7; v_gene: TRBV4-3; abundance: .; d_gene: .; CDR3nt: TGCGCCAGCGCGTTATCTAGGGGCTACGAGCAGTACTTC; CDR3aa: CASALSRGYEQYF
j_gene: TRBJ1-5; v_gene: TRBV18; abundance: .; d_gene: .; CDR3nt: TGTGCCAGCTCCCTAAACACAGGGAGTCAGCCCCAGCATTTT; CDR3aa: CASSLNTGSQPQHF
j_gene: TRBJ1-1; v_gene: TRBV3-1/TRBV3-2; abundance: once; d_gene: TRBD1; CDR3nt: TGTGCCAGCAGCCAAGATTGGGGGCAGGGGGCTGAAGCTTTCTTT; CDR3aa: CASSQDWGQGAEAFF
j_gene: TRBJ2-5; v_gene: TRBV11-3; abundance: once; d_gene: .; CDR3nt: TGTGCCAGCAGCTTTGGCGCAGGGTCTTTTGTAACGGAGACCCAGTACTTC; CDR3aa: CASSFGAGSFVTETQYF
j_gene: TRBJ2-3; v_gene: TRBV5-4; abundance: once; d_gene: .; CDR3nt: TGTGCCAGCAGCTTGGAGGCGGTCACCTATACGCAGTATTTT; CDR3aa: CASSLEAVTYTQYF
j_gene: TRBJ1-3; v_gene: TRBV7-9; abundance: .; d_gene: .; CDR3nt: TGTGCCAGCAGCTCCACTCTAAACTCTGGAAACACCATATATTTT; CDR3aa: CASSSTLNSGNTIYF
j_gene: TRBJ2-1; v_gene: TRBV2; abundance: .; d_gene: .; CDR3nt: TGTGCCAGCAGTGGCAAGCGAGGATACAATGAGCAGTTCTTC; CDR3aa: CASSGKRGYNEQFF
j_gene: TRBJ2-7; v_gene: TRBV20-1; abundance: .; d_gene: TRBD1; CDR3nt: TGCAGTGCTAGTTTCTCCCCCCAGGGGGCTTTCAACGAGCAGTACTTC; CDR3aa: CSASFSPQGAFNEQYF
j_gene: TRBJ1-6; v_gene: TRBV5-5; abundance: .; d_gene: .; CDR3nt: TGTGCCAGCAGCCCGGACAGTGCCAGCTCCTATAATTCACCCCTCCACTTT; CDR3aa: CASSPDSASSYNSPLHF
j_gene: TRBJ2-7; v_gene: TRBV12-5; abundance: .; d_gene: TRBD1; CDR3nt: TGTGCTAGTGCCCCCGGGACAGGCACCTACGAGCAGTACTTC; CDR3aa: CASAPGTGTYEQYF
j_gene: TRBJ1-3; v_gene: TRBV7-8; abundance: once; d_gene: .; CDR3nt: TGTGCCAGCAGCTTAGGACGGGGGGCGAGGGGAAACACCATATATTTT; CDR3aa: CASSLGRGARGNTIYF
j_gene: TRBJ2-2; v_gene: TRBV5-1; abundance: .; d_gene: TRBD1; CDR3nt: TGCGCCAGCAGACCAGGGGGTGCGTATCAAAGGGACACCGGGGAGCTGTTTTTT; CDR3aa: CASRPGGAYQRDTGELFF
j_gene: TRBJ2-3; v_gene: TRBV7-3; abundance: .; d_gene: TRBD2; CDR3nt: TGTGCCAGCAGCTTACAACCCGCTAGCGGGTTAGATACGCAGTATTTT; CDR3aa: CASSLQPASGLDTQYF
j_gene: TRBJ2-7; v_gene: TRBV10-1; abundance: .; d_gene: TRBD2; CDR3nt: TGCGCCAGCAAGGGAGGGAACTCCTACGAGCAGTACTTC; CDR3aa: CASKGGNSYEQYF
j_gene: TRBJ1-2; v_gene: TRBV19; abundance: .; d_gene: .; CDR3nt: TGTGCCAGTAGTATGGCCGGGGAAGCTAACTATGGCTACACCTTC; CDR3aa: CASSMAGEANYGYTF
j_gene: TRBJ1-2; v_gene: TRBV12-5; abundance: .; d_gene: .; CDR3nt: TGTGCTAGTGGTTTGGACTTAGGGGATGGCTACACCTTC; CDR3aa: CASGLDLGDGYTF
j_gene: TRBJ2-3; v_gene: TRBV30; abundance: .; d_gene: .; CDR3nt: TGTGCCTGGATTAGCGGTACAGATACGCAGTATTTT; CDR3aa: CAWISGTDTQYF
j_gene: TRBJ2-7; v_gene: TRBV7-2; abundance: once; d_gene: .; CDR3nt: TGTGCCAGCAGCTTAGGGGTGGGAGCGACCTACGAGCAGTACTTC; CDR3aa: CASSLGVGATYEQYF
j_gene: TRBJ2-1; v_gene: TRBV5-1; abundance: .; d_gene: TRBD2; CDR3nt: TGCGCCAGCTTCACCGTGGTAGCGGGATCTGCTGAGCAGTTCTTC; CDR3aa: CASFTVVAGSAEQFF
j_gene: TRBJ1-2; v_gene: TRBV7-2; abundance: once; d_gene: TRBD1; CDR3nt: TGTGCCAGCACCGGACAGGGGCCCACTCCCGGCTACACCTTC; CDR3aa: CASTGQGPTPGYTF
j_gene: TRBJ2-3; v_gene: TRBV29-1; abundance: .; d_gene: TRBD2; CDR3nt: TGCAGCGTTTTTCTGGCGGGAGGGGCGAATACGCAGTATTTT; CDR3aa: CSVFLAGGANTQYF
j_gene: TRBJ2-1; v_gene: TRBV5-1; abundance: .; d_gene: .; CDR3nt: TGCGCCAGCAGCTTCAAGGGGGAGCCATACAATGAGCAGTTCTTC; CDR3aa: CASSFKGEPYNEQFF
j_gene: TRBJ1-2; v_gene: TRBV4-1; abundance: .; d_gene: .; CDR3nt: TGCGCCAGCAGCCAAGTTGTTACAGGGCTCTATGGCTACACCTTC; CDR3aa: CASSQVVTGLYGYTF
j_gene: TRBJ1-1; v_gene: TRBV7-8; abundance: .; d_gene: .; CDR3nt: TGTGCCAGCAGCTTCCGAGCCACTGAAGCTTTCTTT; CDR3aa: CASSFRATEAFF
j_gene: TRBJ2-3; v_gene: TRBV5-4; abundance: .; d_gene: TRBD1; CDR3nt: TGTGCCAGCAGCTCTCCGGGACAGAGCCTTAGCACAGATACGCAGTATTTT; CDR3aa: CASSSPGQSLSTDTQYF
j_gene: TRBJ1-1; v_gene: TRBV12-3/TRBV12-4; abundance: .; d_gene: TRBD1; CDR3nt: TGTGCCAGCAGTTTGTCGGACAGGGGTGAAGCTTTCTTT; CDR3aa: CASSLSDRGEAFF
j_gene: TRBJ2-1; v_gene: TRBV4-3; abundance: .; d_gene: TRBD2; CDR3nt: TGCGCCAGCAGCCAAGGGGGGCCAGCGGGAGGTGGCAATGAGCAGTTCTTC; CDR3aa: CASSQGGPAGGGNEQFF
j_gene: TRBJ1-1; v_gene: TRBV7-9; abundance: .; d_gene: .; CDR3nt: TGTGCCAGCAGCTTTGACGGGGTGGCGAACACTGAAGCTTTCTTT; CDR3aa: CASSFDGVANTEAFF
j_gene: TRBJ1-1; v_gene: TRBV11-3; abundance: .; d_gene: .; CDR3nt: TGTGCCAGCGGGCAGGTGACGAACACTGAAGCTTTCTTT; CDR3aa: CASGQVTNTEAFF
j_gene: TRBJ2-5; v_gene: TRBV15; abundance: .; d_gene: TRBD1; CDR3nt: TGTGCCACCAGCAGAGAGGGACAGGGCTCAGAGACCCAGTACTTC; CDR3aa: CATSREGQGSETQYF
j_gene: TRBJ2-2; v_gene: TRBV11-2; abundance: .; d_gene: .; CDR3nt: TGTGCCAGCAGCCAAATACAGGGCCACGGCGGGGAGCTGTTTTTT; CDR3aa: CASSQIQGHGGELFF
j_gene: TRBJ2-5; v_gene: TRBV7-9; abundance: few; d_gene: .; CDR3nt: TGTGCCAGCAGCTTTGGAGTAGAAGAGACCCAGTACTTC; CDR3aa: CASSFGVEETQYF
j_gene: TRBJ2-1; v_gene: TRBV12-3/TRBV12-4; abundance: .; d_gene: TRBD1; CDR3nt: TGTGCCAGCAGTTTGGGACAGGGTTCTGTGCAGTTCTTC; CDR3aa: CASSLGQGSVQFF
j_gene: TRBJ2-2; v_gene: TRBV7-8; abundance: .; d_gene: .; CDR3nt: TGTGCCAGCAGCCATACTAGACCTAACACCGGGGAGCTGTTTTTT; CDR3aa: CASSHTRPNTGELFF
j_gene: TRBJ1-5; v_gene: TRBV2; abundance: .; d_gene: .; CDR3nt: TGTGCCAGCAGTGCATCAGGCGCTACGCGGCCCCAGCATTTT; CDR3aa: CASSASGATRPQHF
j_gene: TRBJ2-1; v_gene: TRBV10-3; abundance: .; d_gene: TRBD2; CDR3nt: TGTGCCATCAGAGATAGCGGGAGCGGCAATGAGCAGTTCTTC; CDR3aa: CAIRDSGSGNEQFF
j_gene: TRBJ1-6; v_gene: TRBV11-2; abundance: .; d_gene: .; CDR3nt: TGTGCCAGCAGCCGGACCACAGGGAATAATTCACCCCTCCACTTT; CDR3aa: CASSRTTGNNSPLHF
j_gene: TRBJ1-1; v_gene: TRBV19; abundance: few; d_gene: .; CDR3nt: TGTGCCAGTAGTCTTCCCGGGGTGAACACTGAAGCTTTCTTT; CDR3aa: CASSLPGVNTEAFF
j_gene: TRBJ1-5; v_gene: TRBV30; abundance: .; d_gene: .; CDR3nt: TGTGCCTGGAGTACCAGGGGTGTGAGGCCCCAGCATTTT; CDR3aa: CAWSTRGVRPQHF
j_gene: TRBJ2-7; v_gene: TRBV7-2; abundance: .; d_gene: TRBD1; CDR3nt: TGTGCCAGCATGAAGACAGGGGGCTACGAGCAGTACTTC; CDR3aa: CASMKTGGYEQYF
j_gene: TRBJ1-5; v_gene: TRBV19; abundance: .; d_gene: TRBD1; CDR3nt: TGTGCCAGTACCGGGACAGGGAGCAATCAGCCCCAGCATTTT; CDR3aa: CASTGTGSNQPQHF
j_gene: TRBJ1-1; v_gene: TRBV25-1; abundance: .; d_gene: TRBD1; CDR3nt: TGTGCCAGCAGTGAATATCTTACAGGGGGCACTGAAGCTTTCTTT; CDR3aa: CASSEYLTGGTEAFF
j_gene: TRBJ2-7; v_gene: TRBV6-5; abundance: few; d_gene: TRBD1; CDR3nt: TGTGCCAGCAGTTGGCATAGGGACAGAGGTAGGGAGCAGTACTTC; CDR3aa: CASSWHRDRGREQYF
j_gene: TRBJ1-2; v_gene: TRBV24-1; abundance: .; d_gene: .; CDR3nt: TGTGCCACCAGTGATGAGAAGGGGCTCGGCTACACCTTC; CDR3aa: CATSDEKGLGYTF
j_gene: TRBJ2-3; v_gene: TRBV3-1/TRBV3-2; abundance: once; d_gene: TRBD2; CDR3nt: TGTGCCAGCAGCCAAAACGGGAGGCGCACAGATACGCAGTATTTT; CDR3aa: CASSQNGRRTDTQYF
j_gene: TRBJ1-1; v_gene: TRBV6-2/TRBV6-3; abundance: .; d_gene: .; CDR3nt: TGTGCCAGCAGTTCTCCCCCTGGGCGAAACCAAGGGGACACTGAAGCTTTCTTT; CDR3aa: CASSSPPGRNQGDTEAFF
j_gene: TRBJ2-7; v_gene: TRBV9; abundance: .; d_gene: .; CDR3nt: TGTGCCAGCAGCGTAGACGGGGATCAGCAGTACTTC; CDR3aa: CASSVDGDQQYF
j_gene: TRBJ1-1; v_gene: TRBV6-2/TRBV6-3; abundance: .; d_gene: TRBD1; CDR3nt: TGTGCCAGCAGTTCCCCAGGGGGCGCGGGAAAAGCTTTCTTT; CDR3aa: CASSSPGGAGKAFF
j_gene: TRBJ2-5; v_gene: TRBV5-6; abundance: .; d_gene: .; CDR3nt: TGTGCCAGCATCAGTGTAGCGGCACGAAAAGAGACCCAGTACTTC; CDR3aa: CASISVAARKETQYF
j_gene: TRBJ2-1; v_gene: TRBV29-1; abundance: few; d_gene: TRBD1; CDR3nt: TGCAGCGTTGAGGGACAGGGGGGATACAATGAGCAGTTCTTC; CDR3aa: CSVEGQGGYNEQFF